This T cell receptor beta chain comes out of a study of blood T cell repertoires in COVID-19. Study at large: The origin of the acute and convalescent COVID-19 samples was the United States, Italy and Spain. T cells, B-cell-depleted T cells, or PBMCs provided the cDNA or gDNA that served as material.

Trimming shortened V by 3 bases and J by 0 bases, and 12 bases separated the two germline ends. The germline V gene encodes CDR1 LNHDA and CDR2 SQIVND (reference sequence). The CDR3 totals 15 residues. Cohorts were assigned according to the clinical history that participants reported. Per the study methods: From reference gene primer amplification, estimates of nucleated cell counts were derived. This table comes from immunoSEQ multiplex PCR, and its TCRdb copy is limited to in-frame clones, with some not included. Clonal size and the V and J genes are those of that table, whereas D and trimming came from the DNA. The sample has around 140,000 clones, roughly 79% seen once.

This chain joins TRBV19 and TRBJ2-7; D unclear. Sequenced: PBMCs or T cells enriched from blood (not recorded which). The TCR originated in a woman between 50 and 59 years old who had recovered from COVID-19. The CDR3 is CASSMLVTDSYEQYF. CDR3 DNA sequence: TGTGCCAGTAGTATGTTGGTAACTGACTCCTACGAGCAGTACTTC.